This passage covers 4 T cell receptor beta chains from one sample sequenced in a study of blood T cell repertoires in COVID-19. Using immunoSEQ multiplex PCR, the repertoire was profiled, and TCRdb retains in-frame clones only, with some absent. The repertoire consists of 200,000 to 300,000 clones, with 80% to 90% occurring once and the leading ten covering approximately 1.6%. Sequenced sample: peripheral blood. All receptors derive from a woman in her 40s who had recovered from COVID-19.

CDR3 residues: CASSIDRVTEAFF. CDR3 nucleotides: TGTGCCAGTAGTATAGACCGGGTCACTGAAGCTTTCTTT. V and J are TRBV19 and TRBJ1-1, with D unresolved. The CDR3 length is 13 residues. The V gene lost 0 bases and the J gene lost 4 bases, with 6 bases spanning the gap. Germline V CDR1 and CDR2: LNHDA, SQIVND (reference sequence).

This chain connects TRBV12-3 or TRBV12-4 to TRBJ1-1, with D uncertain. This CDR3 contains 11 residues. V dropped 6 bases and J dropped 11 bases, with 13 bases sitting between them. CDR3 in amino acids: CASSSGPLAFF. As DNA, the CDR3 is TGTGCCAGCAGCTCCGGTCCGTTGGCTTTCTTT.

The chain recombines TRBV5-1 with TRBJ2-7, with 7 bases fitting TRBD2. The CDR3 is made up of 13 amino acids. The germline V gene has CDR1 SGHRS and CDR2 YFSETQ. V was pared by 0 bases and J by 7 bases, with 4 bases of the junction left unmatched. The CDR3 sequence is CASSLGQGGEQYF. CDR3 DNA: TGCGCCAGCAGCTTGGGGCAGGGAGGGGAGCAGTACTTC.

The chain links TRBV7-6 to TRBJ1-1; D is uncertain. The V end was cut by 6 bases, the J end by 1 base, with 12 bases between. The CDR3 is 14 residues long. Germline V gene data show CDR1 as SGHVS and CDR2 as FNYEAQ. CDR3: CASSPTQPNTEAFF. The CDR3 DNA reads TGTGCCAGCAGTCCGACACAACCGAACACTGAAGCTTTCTTT.